The source of this TCR beta chain is a study of CD8+ T cells in alopecia areata. Study outcomes and limitations: Within the top 100, expanded CD8+ clones significantly decreased with tofacitinib, as did scalp clonality.

The sample's treatment: oral pan-JAK inhibitor, 5-10 mg twice daily. Reverse transcription of extracted RNA yielded cDNA, which provided the sequencing template. Produced via immunoSEQ multiplex PCR; TCRdb's table is partial and in-frame only. The profile shows 120,000 or so clones, roughly 57% of them singletons. A note on this clone: Its antigen is currently unknown.

The CDR3 is made up of 15 amino acids. Trimming removed 5 bases from V and 3 bases from J; junction bases left unmatched: 9. In germline, CDR1 is SGHVS, CDR2 FNYEAQ. The chain couples TRBV7-6 to TRBJ1-1; the match to TRBD1 covers 7 bases. The sequenced sample was CD4+ T cells sorted from blood, obtained at week 4, from a patient treated with tofacitinib. This sequence was found in a human donor with alopecia areata. Written as DNA, the CDR3 is TGTGCCAGCAGCCTGGTCAGGGGGACGGACACTGAAGCTTTCTTT. Translated: CASSLVRGTDTEAFF.